There are many counts of the clone carrying this TCR beta chain. In TCRdb, the RT-PCR reads were re-called with MiXCR into one record per CDR3 protein. Of 500,000 to 550,000 distinct CDR3 sequences detected, roughly 25% appear once; the ten largest clones hold about 2.8%. The sample belongs to a study of response to subunit inactivated influenza vaccine. The ends were cut back, 6 bases at V and 3 bases at J, with 14 bases in the middle. The CDR3 loop spans 14 amino acids. This sample also appeared in a second study, on T cells expressing NK-cell markers. As reported in that work: TCR beta cDNA was generated via 5'RACE template switching incorporating UMIs.

V usage is TRBV12-3 or TRBV12-4 and J usage is TRBJ1-1; D might be TRBD1 (6 bases). The input for sequencing was CD4+ T cells sorted from PBMCs, taken 11 to 12 days after vaccination. The source of this sequence is a man aged 50 or older who received an inactivated influenza vaccine. CDR3 loop: CASSRTGRDTEAFF. The CDR3 nucleotides are TGTGCCAGCAGCAGAACAGGGAGGGACACTGAAGCTTTCTTT.